The 21 T cell receptor beta chains listed next were all sequenced from one sample in a study of cytomegalovirus exposure and HLA in healthy donors. Primers included in the PCR were 60 Vbeta and 13 Jbeta primers. Using immunoSEQ multiplex PCR, the repertoire was profiled, and TCRdb retains in-frame clones only, with some absent. The sample totals around 140,000 clones; its top ten clones hold 0.8% to 1%. What was sequenced was PBMCs. The source is a male donor in good health and CMV-seronegative.

The chain employs TRBV6-6 and TRBJ2-5; TRBD2 matches at 11 bases. Germline V lookup: CDR1 MNHNY, CDR2 SVGAGI (reference sequence). The CDR3 is 16 residues long. Germline trimming cut 8 bases from V and 4 bases from J; bases unmatched to any gene: 12. Written as DNA, the CDR3 is TGTGCCAGCGCGACTAGCGGGGTGCCGGGGGGAGAGACCCAGTACTTC. As protein: CASATSGVPGGETQYF.

The chain employs TRBV10-3 and TRBJ1-5; the match to TRBD1 covers 8 bases. The junction had 8 bases not matched to a gene; V was cut back by 0 bases and J by 7 bases. The CDR3 loop spans 16 amino acids. CDR1 and CDR2 from the germline V gene are ENHRY and SYGVKD. The CDR3 spells CAISESGTAGGQPQHF. The CDR3 DNA reads TGTGCCATCAGTGAGTCGGGGACGGCAGGGGGCCAGCCCCAGCATTTT.

The DNA of the CDR3 is TGTGCCTGGAGTCCCGGGGGAGGGTTAACACCCCAGCATTTT. This sequence encodes CAWSPGGGLTPQHF. The chain couples TRBV30 to TRBJ1-5, with a tentative D call TRBD1 (5 bases). Looked up from germline, CDR1 is GTSNPN and CDR2 is SVGIG (reference sequence). V lost 2 bases to trimming and J lost 10 bases, with 18 bases between them. The CDR3 contains 14 residues. Drawing the rest from reference TRBV30 and TRBJ1-5, the complete variable domain is SQTIHQWPATLVQPVGSPLSLECTVEGTSNPNLYWYRQAAGRGLQLLFYSVGIGQISSEVPQNLSASRPQDRQFILSSKKLLLSDSGFYLCAWSPGGGLTPQHFGDGTRLSIL.

The chain employs TRBV7-8 and TRBJ1-6, with 7 positions matching TRBD1. The ends lost 5 bases at V and 2 bases at J; junction bases unmatched: 9. In germline, CDR1 is SGHVS, CDR2 FQNEAQ. The CDR3 contains 17 residues. This CDR3 is CASSGGQKGTYNSPLHF. The CDR3 bases are TGTGCCAGCAGCGGGGGACAGAAAGGGACCTATAATTCACCCCTCCACTTT.

The chain couples TRBV19 to TRBJ2-2; 9 positions agree with TRBD1. The J segment lost 3 bases and the V segment lost 3 bases, leaving 2 bases of the junction unmatched. The V gene's germline CDR1 is LNHDA and CDR2 SQIVND (reference sequence). This CDR3 region has 15 residues. The CDR3 DNA follows: TGTGCCAGTAGTATGGGACAGGGAGACACCGGGGAGCTGTTTTTT. Protein sequence: CASSMGQGDTGELFF.

The rearrangement links TRBV7-3 to TRBJ1-2, with D perhaps matching TRBD1 (5 bases). There are 14 residues in the CDR3. Germline V lookup: CDR1 SGHTA, CDR2 FQGTGA. Trimming shortened V by 5 bases and J by 3 bases, and 13 bases separated the two germline ends. Here the CDR3 reads CASSPPGGDYGYTF. The CDR3 DNA is TGTGCCAGCAGCCCTCCGGGGGGTGACTATGGCTACACCTTC.

The chain has TRBV19 and TRBJ1-1; 9 bases are shared with TRBD1. CDR1 and CDR2 (germline): LNHDA, SQIVND (reference sequence). V lost 3 bases, J lost 6 bases, and 2 bases stayed unmatched. This CDR3 is 13 amino acids long. CDR3: CASSMGQGPEAFF. CDR3 DNA sequence: TGTGCCAGTAGTATGGGACAGGGCCCTGAAGCTTTCTTT.

The chain employs TRBV6-5 and TRBJ2-7, with 9 nucleotides matching TRBD2. Looked up from germline, CDR1 is MNHEY and CDR2 is SVGAGI. Trimming cost V 8 bases and J 4 bases; bases outside gene matches: 6. The CDR3 is made up of 13 amino acids. In DNA form, the CDR3 reads TGTGCCAGCGGGCGACTAGCGGTGTACGAGCAGTACTTC. As protein: CASGRLAVYEQYF.

The genes are TRBV6-1 and TRBJ1-5; D not resolved. Between the trimmed V and J ends, which lost 8 bases and 0 bases, there was a span of 14 bases. The CDR3 is made up of 15 amino acids. The germline V gene has CDR1 MNHNS and CDR2 SASEGT. CDR3 nucleotide sequence: TGTGCCAGCTGCGGCGAACTGAATAGCAATCAGCCCCAGCATTTT. As protein: CASCGELNSNQPQHF.

J is TRBJ1-6 and V is TRBV18; D unresolved. The CDR3 contains 13 residues. Per germline, CDR1 KGHSH and CDR2 LQKENI. The V gene lost 5 bases and the J gene lost 8 bases, with 10 bases spanning the gap. The CDR3 bases are TGTGCCAGCTCAACGCAGCAGGATTCACCCCTCCACTTT. As protein: CASSTQQDSPLHF.

The chain recombines TRBV7-6 with TRBJ2-2; the D gene is possibly TRBD2 (6 bases). In germline, CDR1 is SGHVS, CDR2 FNYEAQ. The CDR3 contains 14 residues. Trimming pared 5 bases from V and 6 bases from J, leaving 13 bases between. Written as DNA, the CDR3 is TGTGCCAGCAGCCCTAGCGAGGGCTCCGGGGAGCTGTTTTTT. This sequence encodes CASSPSEGSGELFF.

This chain uses TRBV7-6 with TRBJ1-3; possible D gene TRBD1, 5 bases. V lost 1 base, J lost 0 bases, and 10 bases lay in between. Germline lookup yields CDR1 SGHVS and CDR2 FNYEAQ. The CDR3 contains 16 residues. The CDR3 spells CASSLDLGGSGNTIYF. As DNA, the CDR3 is TGTGCCAGCAGCTTAGATCTCGGGGGCTCTGGAAACACCATATATTTT.

J is TRBJ2-1 and V is TRBV13, with D possibly TRBD2 on 5 matching bases. CDR1 PRHDT and CDR2 FYEKMQ come from the germline V gene (reference sequence). The germline V and J ends were trimmed by 2 bases and 2 bases, with 10 bases remaining between them. CDR3 length: 15 amino acids. The CDR3 sequence is CASSLLSGTYNEQFF. As DNA, the CDR3 is TGTGCCAGCAGCTTATTGTCCGGGACCTACAATGAGCAGTTCTTC.

The CDR3 bases are TGTGCCTGGAGTCGGGGTGGGGGGGAGACCCAGTACTTC. Translation: CAWSRGGGETQYF. The rearrangement uses TRBV30 and TRBJ2-5; D is perhaps TRBD2 (6 bases). Germline-derived CDR1 and CDR2 are GTSNPN and SVGIG (reference sequence). Between the trimmed V and J ends, which lost 2 bases and 5 bases, there was a span of 12 bases. The CDR3 sequence is 13 residues long.

For the CDR3, the DNA is TGTGCCAGCAACCGGGAGACCCAGTACTTC. Its protein is CASNRETQYF. J is TRBJ2-5 and V is TRBV6-1; D gene ambiguous. The germline gives CDR1 MNHNS, CDR2 SASEGT. V was clipped by 7 bases and J by 5 bases, with 5 bases between them. There are 10 residues in the CDR3.

This chain connects TRBV7-9 to TRBJ2-7; 11 bases match TRBD1. Germline lookup yields CDR1 SEHNR and CDR2 FQNEAQ (reference sequence). V was pared by 5 bases and J by 0 bases, with 3 bases of the junction left unmatched. This CDR3 has 15 residues. CDR3 loop: CASSPGQGASYEQYF. The CDR3 DNA sequence: TGTGCCAGCAGCCCCGGACAGGGGGCCTCCTACGAGCAGTACTTC.

The chain recombines TRBV6-4 with TRBJ2-1, with TRBD1 matching 8 bases. Germline CDR1 reads MRHNA; CDR2 reads SNTAGT. Trimming removed 3 bases from V and 5 bases from J; junction bases left unmatched: 3. The CDR3 runs to 14 residues. This CDR3 is CASSEGTGDNEQFF. Here the CDR3 DNA reads TGTGCCAGCAGTGAAGGGACAGGAGACAATGAGCAGTTCTTC.

The chain is built from TRBV7-6 and TRBJ2-7, with 9 nucleotides matching TRBD1. The CDR3 has 15 residues. V was pared by 1 base and J by 4 bases, with 5 bases of the junction left unmatched. Germline V gives CDR1 SGHVS, CDR2 FNYEAQ. CDR3 bases: TGTGCCAGCAGCTTAGGAGGGACAGGGTTGTACGAGCAGTACTTC. This encodes CASSLGGTGLYEQYF.

The chain recombines TRBV10-3 with TRBJ1-2, with a possible D match to TRBD1 (6 bases). The CDR3 has 15 residues. CDR1 is ENHRY, CDR2 SYGVKD, per germline. V was clipped by 2 bases and J by 2 bases, with 12 bases between them. As DNA, the CDR3 is TGTGCCATCAGTGAGGGACAGAGTGTAAACTATGGCTACACCTTC. Its translation: CAISEGQSVNYGYTF.

The rearrangement joins TRBV4-2 to TRBJ2-7, with D possibly TRBD1 on 5 matching bases. Germline V lookup: CDR1 LGHNA, CDR2 YNFKEQ. V was shortened by 1 base and J by 4 bases, with 17 bases between the two germline ends. The CDR3 totals 16 residues. The CDR3 protein is CASSQVGVEKGYEQYF. CDR3 sequence (DNA): TGTGCCAGCAGCCAAGTTGGGGTAGAGAAGGGGTACGAGCAGTACTTC.

CDR3 coding DNA: TGTGCCAGCAGCTTAGAGGACAGAACCTACGAGCAGTACTTC. It encodes CASSLEDRTYEQYF. The chain carries TRBV7-9 and TRBJ2-7; D is perhaps TRBD1 (6 bases). V lost 1 base to trimming and J lost 2 bases, with 9 bases between them. From germline, CDR1 is SEHNR and CDR2 FQNEAQ (reference sequence). This CDR3 comprises 14 residues. The variable domain in full, with the rest retrieved from reference TRBV7-9 and TRBJ2-7, is DTGVSQNPRHKITKRGQNVTFRCDPISEHNRLYWYRQTLGQGPEFLTYFQNEAQLEKSRLLSDRFSAERPKGSFSTLEIQRTEQGDSAMYLCASSLEDRTYEQYFGPGTRLTVT.